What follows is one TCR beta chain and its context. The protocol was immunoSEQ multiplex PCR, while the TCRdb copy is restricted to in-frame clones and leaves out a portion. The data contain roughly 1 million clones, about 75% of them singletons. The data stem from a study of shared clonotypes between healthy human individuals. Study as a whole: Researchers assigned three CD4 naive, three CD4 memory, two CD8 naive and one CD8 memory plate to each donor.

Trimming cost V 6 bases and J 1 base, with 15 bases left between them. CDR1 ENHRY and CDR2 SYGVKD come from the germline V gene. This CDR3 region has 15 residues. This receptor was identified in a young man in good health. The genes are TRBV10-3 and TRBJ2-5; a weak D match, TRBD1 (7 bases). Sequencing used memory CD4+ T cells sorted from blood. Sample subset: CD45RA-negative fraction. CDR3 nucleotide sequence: TGTGCCATCAGCCCGCGGGACAGCTCCCAAGAGACCCAGTACTTC. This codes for CAISPRDSSQETQYF.